This TCR beta chain was profiled in a study of shared clonotypes between healthy human individuals (dated by TCRdb to 2020 to 2021). Regarding the research as a whole: A couple of women and three men aged 18 to 49 years were included in the cohort. Per donor, three plates each were used for CD4 naive and CD4 memory, two for CD8 naive, and one for CD8 memory. To estimate repertoire size and how much clonotypes are shared between individuals, the study performed deep sequencing of blood TCR repertoires from five healthy adults. Different laboratories and diverse techniques were used to prepare libraries and sequence TCR repertoires, to increase sequencing depth and limit assay-specific biases. Per donor, leukapheresis produced somewhere between about 0.85 and 10 billion PBMCs.

Points on this clone: The antigen this receptor binds is unknown. No much larger clone is present one base from it, and per-base qualities are unavailable. Within the sample, other DNA sequences also encode this same CDR3.

TCR CDR3 regions were amplified from genomic DNA by multiplex PCR using the deep immunoSEQ assay. Genomic DNA extracted from each cell subset was distributed evenly over all wells of several immunoSEQ 96-well plates, and each plate served as one replicate. Each replicate PCR for sorted subsets received 150 to 250 ng genomic DNA, equal to about 30,000 T cell genomes. The purified libraries were quantified using a Qubit 3.0 fluorometer, sized with a Bioanalyzer 2100, and then quantified again using the KAPA Library Quantification kit. Each immunoSEQ 96-well plate was sequenced on its own single-read 150-cycle Illumina NextSeq 550 flow cell. The paper's data handling went like this. Because the immunoSEQ output held only junctional sequences and lacked quality scores, the filtering could not match the filtering applied to full-length reads. Sequences were annotated with PyIR, a Python wrapper for IgBLAST v1.9, and V/J genes and CDR3 were assigned using IMGT germline references. Any read was removed if the V/J assignment was weak (E-value above 1e-6), the CDR3 was missing, or the read contained stop codons, out-of-frame junctions, or ambiguous translated residues. A V3J clonotype was defined by an identical inferred V gene, J gene, and CDR3 amino acid sequence. To compute the percentage overlap between repertoires, the number of shared unique clonotypes was divided by the size of the smaller repertoire. Richness of each repertoire was evaluated using RTK rarefaction, the Chao1 estimator, and Recon v2.1 estimates of unobserved clonotypes. OLGA was used to compute generation probabilities for all TCRbeta clonotypes that the gDNA method yielded from a few donors. Drawn from immuneACCESS, this table holds only the in-frame rearrangements with V and J called that TCRdb kept. Clones are partly lost; checked studies trace under half to an unresolved V gene and leave the rest unexplained. D and trimming were read from the DNA, whereas the V and J calls and clone size are those reported in that table. The sample has under 1 million clones on record, over 90% of them singletons. The ten top clones hold 20% to 30% of the sample.

CD8 naive samples were CD45RO-negative cells positively selected for CCR7, giving a CD45RA+CCR7+ population that excluded TemRA cells. The donors were healthy, HIV-negative adults with no recently reported acute infections or vaccinations. Only Caucasian adults living in Nashville, Tennessee, USA were represented among the donors. Blood was obtained by leukapheresis, after which PBMCs were separated by Ficoll-Histopaque density gradient centrifugation and cryopreserved in liquid nitrogen vapor phase. Purity and quantity of every magnetically sorted T cell population were checked by analytical flow cytometry. Genomic DNA was isolated from every sorted fraction and measured by UV absorbance on a Nanodrop 2000c. The CDR3 spans 13 residues, from the cysteine through the phenylalanine. Only the CDR3 portion is preserved as DNA: 39 bases, with reading frame beginning at the first base. Relative to germline, V is 0 bases shorter and J is 1 base shorter, with 4 bases between their ends. The germline V gene encodes CDR1 SGHDT and CDR2 YYEEEE.

The paper as a whole reports these results and caveats: Across a few donors, roughly 5.1% of naive CD4, over 3% of naive CD8, 2% to 2.5% of memory CD4, and approximately 0.4% of memory CD8 clonotypes were shared. The small number of donors limited the genetic and exposure-history diversity represented. Naive subsets generally had larger estimated clonotype richness than memory subsets did. Sampling was restricted to blood, and TCR repertoires in tissues likely differ from the TCR repertoires found in blood. Higher generation probabilities were observed for clonotypes shared by all four sorted-subset donors than for non-shared clonotypes. Even with the large sequencing depth, rarefaction of the sorted-subset datasets indicated that sequencing was incomplete. Based on pairwise subsampling, the degree of clonotype sharing among donors was expected to be affected by sequencing depth.

The chain is assembled from TRBV5-6 and TRBJ1-1; no D gene can be assigned with confidence. The sequence derives from a man aged 25-45 years in good health. Sequenced input: naive CD8+ T cells sorted from blood. The cell subset or site label of this sample denotes: CD45RA+CCR7+. The CDR3 region reads CASSLGTNTEAFF. The DNA reads TGTGCCAGCAGCTTGGGAACGAACACTGAAGCTTTCTTT.